This T cell receptor (beta chain) originates from a study of blood T cell repertoires in COVID-19 (dated by TCRdb to 2018 to 2020). The study in broad terms: The collaborator samples originated in the United States, Italy and Spain and spanned the acute and convalescent phases of COVID-19. Sample metadata almost always included a de-identified subject ID, COVID-19 status, age in years and sex. Samples were obtained from the ongoing ImmuneRACE study (first 160 participants) and from approximately 1,200 subjects provided by 6 global collaborators. Deeply sampled blood TCRbeta repertoires from subjects exposed to, actively infected with, or recovered from COVID-19 were included in the dataset. The repertoires were made available in a free public database intended to serve as a resource for research on the immune response to SARS-CoV-2. Where available, HLA class I and class II types were taken from metadata supplied by the sample provider and were not determined by assay-based typing. The prospective study material was composed of cDNA or gDNA derived from T cells, B-cell-depleted T cells, or PBMCs. Study-level results and caveats: Clinical and demographic metadata were provided uncurated, with the amount varying by source and participant.

The immunoSEQ Assay, a bias-controlled multiplex PCR, was used to amplify TCRbeta CDR3 regions from genomic DNA. On the study's bioinformatics: Nucleated cell counts per sample were estimated from amplification of reference gene primers within the assay. Sequence reads were collapsed and filtered to measure the absolute abundance of every unique TCRbeta CDR3 rearrangement. For each sample, productive Simpson clonality was calculated as the square root of Simpson's diversity index over productive rearrangements. TCRdb's version of the immuneACCESS table is confined to in-frame rearrangements and falls short of the full clone set. An unresolved V gene accounts for under half of the shortfall where checked; the remainder is of unknown origin. For V, J and clone size, that table is used; D and trimming come from the DNA. The sample contains 50,000 to 65,000 clones, about 85% of them found a single time. The top ten clonotypes cover approximately 15% of the sample.

With regard to this clone: It lacks a known antigen. Base qualities are not provided; no much larger clone lies one nucleotide away.

Each collaborating institution followed its own protocols to collect whole blood in K2EDTA tubes. For TCRbeta analysis, collaborator samples were shipped as frozen whole blood, as isolated PBMCs, or as DNA extracted from either sample type. Cut back by 4 bases and 0 bases, the V and J ends lie 7 bases apart. Sequences MDHEN (CDR1) and SYDVKM (CDR2) are obtained from the germline V gene. The CDR3 runs 14 amino acids, cysteine and phenylalanine included. Kept here is only the CDR3 DNA, which spans 42 bases and is read in frame from base 1. The TCR sequence derives from a human donor in a cohort sampled during active COVID-19. The V and J genes are TRBV28 and TRBJ1-5, with the D gene call left open. The sample was peripheral blood. The sequenced DNA: TGTGCCAGCAGTTCCATAGATAGCAATCAGCCCCAGCATTTT. It specifies CASSSIDSNQPQHF.